Following are 4 T cell receptor beta chains from one sample sequenced in a study of identical twins' blood T cells. TCRdb called the 5' RACE reads again in MiXCR, with one record for every CDR3 protein. The sample holds 350,000 to 400,000 distinct CDR3 sequences, about 28% seen once. What was sequenced was PBMCs. Receptor source: a woman aged 18 to 55 in good health.

The chain joins TRBV21-1 to TRBJ1-2; the table names TRBD1, a call not compared with the DNA. TRBV21-1 is shown as a pseudogene. CDR3 length: 15 residues. As DNA, the CDR3 is TGTGCCAGCAGCAAACGGGTCAGGCTCCCCTATGGCTACACCTTC. This sequence encodes CASSKRVRLPYGYTF.

V and J are TRBV11-3 and TRBJ2-1; D not resolved. In germline, CDR1 is SGHNT, CDR2 YENEEA. This CDR3 is built from 15 residues. The germline V and J ends were trimmed by 7 bases and 0 bases, with 13 bases remaining between them. The CDR3 DNA follows: TGTGCCAGCACCCTAGGCCGACCCTCCTACAATGAGCAGTTCTTC. This gives the protein CASTLGRPSYNEQFF. The variable domain in full, with the rest retrieved from reference TRBV11-3 and TRBJ2-1, is EAGVVQSPRYKIIEKKQPVAFWCNPISGHNTLYWYLQNLGQGPELLIRYENEEAVDDSQLPKDRFSAERLKGVDSTLKIQPAELGDSAVYLCASTLGRPSYNEQFFGPGTRLTVL.

V and J are TRBV7-2 and TRBJ1-4; TRBD1 might be the D (5 bases). V lost 7 bases and J lost 12, with 15 bases in between. The CDR3 is 12 residues long. Germline CDR1 is SGHTA and CDR2 is FQGNSA. CDR3 sequence reads: CASTGRGGQLFF. The CDR3 region has the DNA TGTGCCAGCACAGGACGGGGGGGACAACTGTTTTTT.

This clonotype showed up just once. This sequence joins TRBV4-3 and TRBJ2-3, with D possibly matching TRBD2 (6 bases). Germline V gene data show CDR1 as LGHNA and CDR2 as YSLEER. The ends were cut back, 1 base at V and 1 base at J, with 15 bases in the middle. The CDR3 has 17 amino acids. The CDR3 sequence: CASSQGLALGGTDTQYF. In DNA, the CDR3 is TGCGCCAGCAGCCAAGGCCTAGCGTTGGGGGGCACAGATACGCAGTATTTT.